The T cell receptor (beta chain) under discussion was sequenced for a study of blood T cell repertoires in COVID-19. In the study overall: Collection of acute and convalescent COVID-19 samples took place in the United States, Italy and Spain.

Participants' own reports of clinical history determined their cohort assignment. The method was immunoSEQ multiplex PCR; TCRdb's version includes in-frame clones alone and lacks a portion of them. The table includes a few hundred thousand clones, around 87% detected once. The V gene's germline CDR1 is KGHSH and CDR2 LQKENI. The CDR3 sequence is 15 residues long. V lost 3 bases and J lost 7; bases outside the gene matches: 9. Specimen: PBMCs or T cells enriched from blood (not recorded which). The source is a man in his forties in a cohort exposed to, infected with or recovered from COVID-19 (not recorded which). The V and J genes are TRBV18 and TRBJ2-1, with 7 bases matching TRBD1. CDR3 nucleotides: TGTGCCAGCTCACCGCACGACAGGGTGGGGAATGAGCAGTTCTTC. Protein sequence: CASSPHDRVGNEQFF.